This T cell receptor beta chain was sequenced during a study of T-cell reconstitution after alpha-beta-depleted transplantation in children. Preparation of the TCRbeta library was carried out with unique molecular identifiers. Each CDR3 protein is one row after TCRdb ran MiXCR on the PCR reads. This sample has 490,000 or so distinct CDR3 sequences; around an eighth occur once, and the top ten carry more than 5.5%. CDR3 length equals 15 residues. Germline V gene data show CDR1 as SGHDT and CDR2 as YYEEEE. Losses at the gene ends were 4 bases for V and 2 bases for J; bases not matched to a gene: 7. The TCR comes from a human donor who donated a stem cell graft to a child with combined immunodeficiency. The V and J genes are TRBV5-6 and TRBJ2-3, with TRBD1 matching over 7 bases. This specimen consisted of PBMCs from the stem cell graft donor, obtained from the stem cell graft. CDR3 sequence (DNA): TGTGCCAGCAGCGCCAGGGGGACAGCCACAGATACGCAGTATTTT. Its translation: CASSARGTATDTQYF.